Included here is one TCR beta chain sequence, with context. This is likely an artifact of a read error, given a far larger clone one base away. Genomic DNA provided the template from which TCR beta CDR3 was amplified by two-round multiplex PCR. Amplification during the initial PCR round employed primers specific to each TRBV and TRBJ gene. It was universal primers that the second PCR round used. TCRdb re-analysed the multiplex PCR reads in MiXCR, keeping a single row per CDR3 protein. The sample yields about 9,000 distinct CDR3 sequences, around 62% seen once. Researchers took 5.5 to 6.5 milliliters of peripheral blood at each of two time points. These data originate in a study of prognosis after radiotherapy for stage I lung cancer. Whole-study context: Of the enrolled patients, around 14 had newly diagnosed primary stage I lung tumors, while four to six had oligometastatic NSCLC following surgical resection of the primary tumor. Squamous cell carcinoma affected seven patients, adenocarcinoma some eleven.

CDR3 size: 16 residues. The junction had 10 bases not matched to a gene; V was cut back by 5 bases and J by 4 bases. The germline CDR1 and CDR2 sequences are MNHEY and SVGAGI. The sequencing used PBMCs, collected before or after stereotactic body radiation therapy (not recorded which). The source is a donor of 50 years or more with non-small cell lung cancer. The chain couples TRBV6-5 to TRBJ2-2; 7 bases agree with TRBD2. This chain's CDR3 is CASSPLGGSATGELFF. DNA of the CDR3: TGTGCCAGCAGTCCCCTAGGCGGGAGTGCCACCGGGGAGCTGTTTTTT.